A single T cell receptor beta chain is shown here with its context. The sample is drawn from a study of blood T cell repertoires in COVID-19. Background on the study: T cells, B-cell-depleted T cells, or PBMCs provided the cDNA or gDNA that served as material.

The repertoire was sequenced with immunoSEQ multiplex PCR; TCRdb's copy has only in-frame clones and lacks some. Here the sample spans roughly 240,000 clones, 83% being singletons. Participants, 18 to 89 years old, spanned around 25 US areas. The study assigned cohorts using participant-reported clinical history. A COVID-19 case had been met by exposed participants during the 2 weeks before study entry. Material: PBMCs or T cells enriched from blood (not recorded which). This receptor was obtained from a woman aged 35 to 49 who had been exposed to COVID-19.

The CDR3 DNA reads TGTGCCAGCAGTTTCTCTACGAATCAGCCCCAGCATTTT. Encoded protein: CASSFSTNQPQHF. The chain recombines TRBV27 with TRBJ1-5; D is uncertain. Trimming removed 3 bases at V and 4 bases at J, with 7 bases between. Looked up from germline, CDR1 is MNHEY and CDR2 is SMNVEV (reference sequence). The CDR3 is 13 amino acids.